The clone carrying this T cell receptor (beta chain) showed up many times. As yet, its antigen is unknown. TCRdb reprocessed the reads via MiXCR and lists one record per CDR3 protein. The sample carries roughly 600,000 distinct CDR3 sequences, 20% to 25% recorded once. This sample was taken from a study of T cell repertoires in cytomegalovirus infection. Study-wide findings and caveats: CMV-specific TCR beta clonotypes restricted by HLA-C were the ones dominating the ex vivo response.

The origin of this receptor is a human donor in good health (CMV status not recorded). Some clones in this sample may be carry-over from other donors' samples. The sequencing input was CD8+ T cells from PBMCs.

DNA of the CDR3: TGCGCCAGCAGCCAAGAGGACCCCATGGATACGCAGTATTTT. Its protein product is CASSQEDPMDTQYF. This chain links TRBV4-1 with TRBJ2-3; D uncertain. The V and J ends lost 0 bases and 6 bases respectively, with 10 bases between them. The CDR3 has 14 amino acids. Germline assignment: CDR1 MGHRA and CDR2 YSYEKL.